The clone carrying this TCR beta chain has a count of ten or more. The antigen is not known. The source of the sample is a study of naive and memory T cell subsets. General observations from the study: Especially in CD8 cells, naive repertoires contained a few larger clonotypes, possibly CD45RA-re-expressing memory cells. Over 95% of naive TCR sequences appeared only once after error correction, unlike memory subsets. TCR abundance followed a power law differing between naive and memory subsets.

After CD4 positive bead selection, the CD4-negative fraction gave CD8 T cells. The beta constant-region primer was an equimolar mix of two oligonucleotides covering TRBC1 and TRBC2. The ligated cDNA underwent four PCR rounds using SP2 and nested alpha and beta constant-region primers. Ligation attached a single-stranded oligonucleotide with a 12-nucleotide UMI and the SP2 primer to the cDNA 3' end. TCRdb re-called the UMI-ligation and nested PCR reads with MiXCR, one entry per CDR3 protein. The repertoire includes 120,000 to 150,000 distinct CDR3 sequences, about 20% of them detected once, and about 0.11% sits in the top ten. The CDR3 sequence is 16 residues long. CDR1 and CDR2 (germline): MDHEN, SYDVKM. The J segment lost 8 bases and the V segment lost 6 bases, leaving 15 bases of the junction unmatched.

This chain links TRBV28 with TRBJ2-3; 9 bases match TRBD1. This TCR derives from a human donor in good health. Sequencing was carried out using naive CD4+ T cells from blood. The CDR3, as DNA: TGTGCCAGCAGCTCGGCGGGACAGGGACTTGAGGGTACGCAGTATTTT. Translating gives CASSSAGQGLEGTQYF.